This record looks at one TCR beta chain sequence and its context. The sample is drawn from a study of control samples from healthy donors and cancer patients. Profiled with immunoSEQ multiplex PCR; TCRdb holds only in-frame clones, not every one. Of roughly 130,000 clones listed, around 93% are singletons. V was shortened by 1 base and J by 0 bases, with 12 bases between the two germline ends. Germline CDR1 SGHRS, CDR2 YFSETQ. The CDR3 covers 16 residues. J is TRBJ2-3 and V is TRBV5-1; D is unclear. The specimen was PBMCs. This clonotype originated in a middle-aged man with head and neck cancer. The CDR3: CASSLYPVSSTDTQYF. DNA of the CDR3: TGCGCCAGCAGCTTGTATCCGGTATCCAGCACAGATACGCAGTATTTT.